These 12 T cell receptor beta chains originate from one sample sequenced in a study of cytomegalovirus exposure and HLA in healthy donors. The PCR employed 60 Vbeta primers together with 13 Jbeta primers. Sequencing used immunoSEQ multiplex PCR; TCRdb keeps in-frame clones, though not all of them. The sample carries 110,000 or so clones, approximately 80% recorded once. Sequencing was done on a sample of PBMCs. The source of these receptors is a woman aged 30 to 39 in good health and CMV-seropositive.

On this clone: Additional DNA sequences in this sample encode the identical CDR3. The genes are TRBV13 and TRBJ2-7, with 7 positions matching TRBD2. The CDR3 length is 14 residues. V was clipped by 5 bases and J by 3 bases; unmatched bases: 7. In germline, CDR1 is PRHDT, CDR2 FYEKMQ (reference sequence). CDR3 sequence reads: CASSPRLARYEQYF. In DNA form, the CDR3 reads TGTGCCAGCAGCCCCCGACTAGCCCGCTACGAGCAGTACTTC.

The V gene is TRBV4-1, the J gene TRBJ2-3; TRBD2 matches at 8 bases. CDR3 size: 16 residues. The ends lost 4 bases at V and 7 bases at J; junction bases unmatched: 13. CDR1 and CDR2 from the germline V gene are MGHRA and YSYEKL. Written as DNA, the CDR3 is TGCGCCAGCAGCCTTCCTGGCGGGGGGTCTGCGAATACGCAGTATTTT. Protein sequence: CASSLPGGGSANTQYF.

This rearrangement joins TRBV4-1 to TRBJ2-5; D is uncertain. Trimming cost V 1 base and J 5 bases, with 11 bases left between them. Per the germline V gene, CDR1 is MGHRA and CDR2 is YSYEKL. The CDR3 extends over 14 amino acids. The CDR3 sequence is CASSQGAYEETQYF. DNA of the CDR3: TGCGCCAGCAGCCAAGGAGCTTACGAGGAGACCCAGTACTTC.

V gene TRBV5-1 combines with J gene TRBJ1-2; possible D gene TRBD1, 5 bases. The CDR3 totals 13 residues. CDR1 and CDR2 (germline): SGHRS, YFSETQ. V lost 7 bases, J lost 2 bases, and 12 bases lay in between. The CDR3 sequence: CASRSDTNYGYTF. In DNA, the CDR3 is TGCGCCAGCCGATCGGACACCAACTATGGCTACACCTTC. The entire variable domain, with the rest obtained from reference TRBV5-1 and TRBJ1-2, is as follows: KAGVTQTPRYLIKTRGQQVTLSCSPISGHRSVSWYQQTPGQGLQFLFEYFSETQRNKGNFPGRFSGRQFSNSRSEMNVSTLELGDSALYLCASRSDTNYGYTFGSGTRLTVV.

The V and J genes are TRBV7-6 and TRBJ2-2, with 9 bases that match TRBD2. The V and J ends lost 2 bases and 4 bases, in that order; junction bases with no gene match: 5. CDR1 and CDR2 from the germline V gene are SGHVS and FNYEAQ. CDR3 size: 16 residues. CDR3 sequence reads: CASSLPTSGITGELFF. In DNA, the CDR3 is TGTGCCAGCAGCTTACCGACTAGCGGTATCACCGGGGAGCTGTTTTTT.

Details on this clone: This CDR3 fails to terminate in the conserved phenylalanine or tryptophan, so it likely reflects a read error. The chain has TRBV6-1 and TRBJ1-1, with TRBD1 matching 9 bases. Germline V gives CDR1 MNHNS, CDR2 SASEGT. The CDR3 contains 17 residues. The trim removed 2 bases at V and 0 bases at J, leaving 7 bases unmatched. The CDR3 bases are TGTGCCAGCAGTGAAATCGGGACAGGGATCCTGAACACTGAAGCTTTCTGT. Its translation: CASSEIGTGILNTEAFC.

Comment on this clone: Within the sample, other DNA sequences also encode this same CDR3. The chain joins TRBV5-1 to TRBJ1-1; 9 nucleotides line up with TRBD1. The V gene's germline CDR1 is SGHRS and CDR2 YFSETQ. This CDR3 has 14 residues. V gave up 4 bases and J gave up 5 bases; unmatched junction bases: 6. The CDR3, as DNA: TGCGCCAGCAGCCCACAGGGGGCTGGAACTGAAGCTTTCTTT. Translating it yields CASSPQGAGTEAFF.

This clone was observed once. V gene TRBV6-6 combines with J gene TRBJ2-7; TRBD2 might be the D (6 bases). This CDR3 is 13 amino acids long. V lost 6 bases and J lost 3, with 12 bases in between. The germline V gene has CDR1 MNHNY and CDR2 SVGAGI (reference sequence). DNA of the CDR3: TGTGCCAGCAGCCGGCGGGGATTCTACGAGCAGTACTTC. Its protein product is CASSRRGFYEQYF.

This clone was counted a single time. This sequence joins TRBV5-1 and TRBJ2-5; weak D call: TRBD1 (5 bases). The DNA end is more similar to TRBJ2-7, so the J call may be wrong. Germline V gene sequence: CDR1 SGHRS, CDR2 YFSETQ. This CDR3 contains 12 residues. The CDR3 nucleotides read TGCGCCAGCAGCTCCCAGGGCTACGAGCAGTACTTC. It specifies CASSSQGYEQYF.

The chain links TRBV7-2 to TRBJ2-2; D gene unclear. Per germline, CDR1 SGHTA and CDR2 FQGNSA. Trimming stripped 4 bases from V and 2 bases from J, with 8 bases between. CDR3 length equals 14 residues. CDR3 in amino acids: CASSYSSNTGELFF. CDR3 nucleotide sequence: TGTGCCAGCAGCTATTCCTCCAACACCGGGGAGCTGTTTTTT.

This CDR3 reads CASSTRQGNYGYTF. As DNA, the CDR3 is TGTGCCAGCAGTACTAGACAGGGGAACTATGGCTACACCTTC. The chain recombines TRBV27 with TRBJ1-2; 8 bases are shared with TRBD1. The CDR3 has 14 amino acids. Trimming removed 5 bases from V and 2 bases from J; junction bases left unmatched: 4. Germline CDR1 is MNHEY and CDR2 is SMNVEV (reference sequence).

The chain links TRBV11-2 to TRBJ1-6, with TRBD1 matching over 8 bases. This CDR3 is 14 amino acids long. The V and J ends lost 7 bases and 8 bases, in that order; junction bases with no gene match: 7. Looked up from germline, CDR1 is SGHAT and CDR2 is FQNNGV. CDR3 DNA: TGTGCCAGCATGGCGAACAGGGGGGATTCACCCCTCCACTTT. Translated, it gives CASMANRGDSPLHF.